The present TCR beta chain was sequenced within a study of human T cells and chemical hapten exposure. Study summary: Diphenylcyclopropenone was administered weekly to the scalp of patients throughout the approximately 24-week study. Variability of per-sample TCR yields stemmed mainly from small differences in pooled library volume.

The V gene's germline CDR1 is SGHDT and CDR2 YYEEEE. The CDR3 loop spans 13 amino acids. Trimming cost V 0 bases and J 3 bases, with 6 bases left between them. Unique molecular identifiers were affixed to discrete cDNA molecules within the library. One entry per CDR3 protein results from TCRdb running MiXCR on the RACE reads. The top ten hold just over 2.5% of the sample, which has over 300,000 distinct CDR3 sequences, 5% to 6.5% seen once. The time point was: pre-sensitization, week 0. Noted treatment: therapeutic diphenylcyclopropenone sensitization with weekly scalp DPC. The receptor was isolated from a woman aged 45-60 years with alopecia areata. Some clones in this sample may be carry-over from other donors' samples. The material was whole blood, obtained in connection with sensitization to the hapten diphenylcyclopropenone (DPC). This chain uses TRBV5-6 with TRBJ1-2; perhaps TRBD1 as D (5 bases). CDR3 nucleotide sequence: TGTGCCAGCAGCTTGGGGGACTACTATGGCTACACCTTC. Its protein product is CASSLGDYYGYTF.